Listed below are T cell receptor beta chains from one sample, sequenced in a study of T cell changes during pregnancy in multiple sclerosis. Sequencing used immunoSEQ multiplex PCR; TCRdb keeps in-frame clones, though not all of them. Altogether 93,000 or so clones are present, 92% being singletons, with the ten largest covering roughly 0.88%. Sequencing used peripheral blood, obtained after pregnancy. The source of these receptors is a female donor with multiple sclerosis, enrolled in a pregnancy study. CDR3s include the opening cysteine and the closing phenylalanine or tryptophan. D genes are given only for firm matches. Clone size appears in some rows only: once, few, many, or a class for an expanded clone.

>10|TRBV29-1|.|.|TRBJ2-1
TGCAGCCCATCCGGGGGGCGAAGATTCTTC
CSPSGGRRFF
>17|TRBV5-5|.|.|TRBJ1-1
TGTGCCAGCAGCTTGTCAACAGGGCCACCTTTGAACACTGAAGCTTTCTTT
CASSLSTGPPLNTEAFF
>15|TRBV9|.|TRBD1|TRBJ1-2
TGTGCCAGCACAGTTGGACAGGCCCAGGGGTATGGCTACACCTTC
CASTVGQAQGYGYTF
>15|TRBV18|.|TRBD2|TRBJ2-5
TGTGCCAGCTCATCACTAGCGGGAGGCCAAGAGACCCAGTACTTC
CASSSLAGGQETQYF
>15|TRBV6-4|.|.|TRBJ1-5
TGTGCCAGCAGTGACTCACTCCGGACAGATCAGCCCCAGCATTTT
CASSDSLRTDQPQHF
>17|TRBV6-4|.|TRBD1|TRBJ2-2
TGTGCCAGCAGTGACTCTAAGTGGACAGGGGACACCGGGGAGCTGTTTTTT
CASSDSKWTGDTGELFF
>13|TRBV25-1|.|.|TRBJ1-1
TGTGCCAGCAGTGCCAACAAGCCAGGAGAAGCTTTCTTT
CASSANKPGEAFF
>15|TRBV2|.|.|TRBJ2-1
TGTGCCAGCAGTGAAACTTGGGACTTCACCAATGAGCAGTTCTTC
CASSETWDFTNEQFF
>13|TRBV2|few|.|TRBJ2-2
TGTGCCAGATACCTCCCGGACACCGGGGAGCTGTTTTTT
CARYLPDTGELFF
>14|TRBV5-1|.|.|TRBJ1-6
TGCGCCAGCAAGATGACAGGCCGTAATTCACCCCTCCACTTT
CASKMTGRNSPLHF
>15|TRBV6-5|.|.|TRBJ2-1
TGTGCCAGCAGTCTCACAGTCTACACCTACAATGAGCAGTTCTTC
CASSLTVYTYNEQFF
>16|TRBV12-5|.|TRBD1|TRBJ1-6
TGTGCTAGTGGTCAGACCCAGGGGGCGAGAAATTCACCCCTCCACTTT
CASGQTQGARNSPLHF
>13|TRBV12-5|.|.|TRBJ2-1
TGTGCTAGTGGTCCGGACTGGGCCCATGAGCAGTTCTTC
CASGPDWAHEQFF
>15|TRBV7-2|.|.|TRBJ1-6
TGTGCCAGCAGCTTAGGTGCAGGCAATAATTCACCCCTCCACTTT
CASSLGAGNNSPLHF
>18|TRBV7-2|.|TRBD2|TRBJ2-1
TGTGCCAGCAGCTTATTGTCTGGGACTAGCGGCCGTGGGAATGAGCAGTTCTTC
CASSLLSGTSGRGNEQFF
>15|TRBV19|once|.|TRBJ1-5
TGTGCCAGTAGTAGAAGGGGTCCGAGCAATCAGCCCCAGCATTTT
CASSRRGPSNQPQHF
>16|TRBV15|.|.|TRBJ1-1
TGTGCCACCAGCAGAGCTGTTGGGGGGGGGAACACTGAAGCTTTCTTT
CATSRAVGGGNTEAFF
>16|TRBV27|.|TRBD1|TRBJ2-2
TGTGCCACCAAAACTGCCGGGACAGCTAACACCGGGGAGCTGTTTTTT
CATKTAGTANTGELFF
>16|TRBV15|.|TRBD2|TRBJ2-5
TGTGCCACCAGCAGAGTACTAGCGGGAGAATTGGAGACCCAGTACTTC
CATSRVLAGELETQYF
>15|TRBV2|.|TRBD1|TRBJ1-6
TGTGCCAGCAGGATGACAGGGGCCTATAATTCACCCCTCCACTTT
CASRMTGAYNSPLHF
>14|TRBV6-1|.|.|TRBJ1-2
TGTGCCAGCAGTGGGACAGCAGTTATCTATGGCTACACCTTC
CASSGTAVIYGYTF
>16|TRBV7-2|.|.|TRBJ1-1
TGTGCCAGCAGCCCGCTAAAGAGGACACTTAACACTGAAGCTTTCTTT
CASSPLKRTLNTEAFF
>13|TRBV7-6|.|.|TRBJ2-7
TGTGCCAGCAGCTTAAAGATGGGCTCGGAGCAGTACTTC
CASSLKMGSEQYF
>11|TRBV30|.|.|TRBJ2-7
TGTGCCTGGAGTTTAGGGGGCGAGCAGTACTTC
CAWSLGGEQYF
>15|TRBV27|.|TRBD2|TRBJ2-5
TGTGCCAGCAGTCCCCGGACTAGCGGACGGGAGACCCAGTACTTC
CASSPRTSGRETQYF
>13|TRBV27|.|.|TRBJ2-2
TGTGCCAGCTCAGTCGGGAGAACCGGGGAGCTGTTTTTT
CASSVGRTGELFF
>12|TRBV27|.|.|TRBJ2-2
TGTGCCATCCTAACGAACACCGGGGAGCTGTTTTTT
CAILTNTGELFF
>16|TRBV28|.|.|TRBJ1-5
TGTGCCAGCAGTCTACAGGGTGAGGGTGGCAATCAGCCCCAGCATTTT
CASSLQGEGGNQPQHF
>16|TRBV28|.|.|TRBJ2-4
TGTGCCAGCAGTCGTGCAGGGGTGGAAGCCAAAAACATTCAGTACTTC
CASSRAGVEAKNIQYF
>15|TRBV5-1|once|.|TRBJ1-3
TGCGCCAGCAGCTTGAAACAGGGATCTGGAAACACCATATATTTT
CASSLKQGSGNTIYF
>15|TRBV14|.|TRBD1|TRBJ2-3
TGTGCCAGCAGCCAAGAAGCAGGGGGAACAGATACGCAGTATTTT
CASSQEAGGTDTQYF
>14|TRBV9|.|TRBD2|TRBJ2-1
TGTGCCAGCAGTCTGGGACTAGCGGGAGGCGAGCAGTTCTTC
CASSLGLAGGEQFF
>15|TRBV4-2|.|.|TRBJ1-2
TGTGCCAGCAGCCAAGATGGCAGGGTTAACTATGGCTACACCTTC
CASSQDGRVNYGYTF
>15|TRBV6-5|.|TRBD2|TRBJ2-7
TGTGCCAGCAGTTATCGAGGTAGCGGGAGCTACGAGCAGTACTTC
CASSYRGSGSYEQYF
>17|TRBV5-6|.|.|TRBJ1-3
TGTGCCAGCAGCTCCCGGGACTCCGGCGGCTCTGGAAACACCATATATTTT
CASSSRDSGGSGNTIYF
>17|TRBV11-2|.|TRBD1|TRBJ1-5
TGTGCCAGCAGCTTTCATACCGACAGGGGGCCGCGGCAGCCCCAGCATTTT
CASSFHTDRGPRQPQHF
>14|TRBV7-9|.|.|TRBJ2-7
TGTGCCAGCAGCTTAGCGGGAGGATCCTACGAGCAGTACTTC
CASSLAGGSYEQYF